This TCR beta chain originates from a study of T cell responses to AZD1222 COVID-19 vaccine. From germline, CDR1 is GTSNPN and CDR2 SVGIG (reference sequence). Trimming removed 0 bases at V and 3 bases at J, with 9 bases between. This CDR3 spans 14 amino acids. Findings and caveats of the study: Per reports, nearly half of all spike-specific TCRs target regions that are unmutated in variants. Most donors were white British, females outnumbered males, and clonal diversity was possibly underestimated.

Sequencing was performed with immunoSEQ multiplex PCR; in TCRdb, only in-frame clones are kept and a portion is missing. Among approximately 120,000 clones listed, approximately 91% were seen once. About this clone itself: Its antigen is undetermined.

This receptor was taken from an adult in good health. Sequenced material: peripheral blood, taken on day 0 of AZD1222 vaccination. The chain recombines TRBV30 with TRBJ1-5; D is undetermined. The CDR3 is CAWSVTGFNQPQHF. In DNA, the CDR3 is TGTGCCTGGAGTGTGACGGGATTCAATCAGCCCCAGCATTTT.